One and the same sample provided the 6 T cell receptor beta chains below, sequenced in a study of T cells after yellow fever vaccination. TCRdb itself ran the 5' RACE reads through MiXCR, one entry per CDR3 protein. The sample gives 300,000 to 400,000 distinct CDR3 sequences, more than 8.5% of which show up once; approximately 18% is in the top ten. Sequencing was performed on PBMCs, taken on the day of the first yellow fever vaccination. The source of these receptors is a man between 18 and 29 years old who received the YFV17D yellow fever vaccine.

This clonotype was observed a few times. This chain links TRBV15 with TRBJ1-3; tentative D call: TRBD1 (6 bases). Germline CDR1 LNHNV, CDR2 YYDKDF (reference sequence). Trimming pared 0 bases from V and 0 bases from J, leaving 12 bases between. The CDR3 loop spans 17 amino acids. The CDR3 DNA follows: TGTGCCACCAGCAGAGACGCCGGACAGTCCTCTGGAAACACCATATATTTT. This codes for CATSRDAGQSSGNTIYF.

This clonotype showed up just a few times. This chain joins TRBV5-8 and TRBJ1-2; 10 bases match TRBD1. Germline V gives CDR1 SGHTS, CDR2 YDEGEE. This CDR3 contains 14 residues. Trimming took 3 bases from V and 4 from J; bases not matched to a gene: 3. The DNA for the CDR3 is TGTGCCAGCAGCTCCTGGGACAGGGGCTATGGCTACACCTTC. Translating it yields CASSSWDRGYGYTF.

This clonotype was seen repeatedly, ten times or more. The chain employs TRBV7-9 and TRBJ2-7; the D is unclear. With 4 bases removed from V and 2 bases from J, the gap between germline ends came to 6 bases. Germline V CDR1 and CDR2: SEHNR, FQNEAQ (reference sequence). This CDR3 is 12 amino acids long. The DNA of the CDR3 is TGTGCCAGCAGCTCCCGACCCTACGAGCAGTACTTC. Amino acid sequence: CASSSRPYEQYF.

This sequence joins TRBV5-4 and TRBJ1-1; 9 bases agree with TRBD1. CDR1 and CDR2 from the germline V gene are SGHNT and YYREEE (reference sequence). The J segment lost 8 bases and the V segment lost 1 base, leaving 3 bases of the junction unmatched. There are 13 residues in the CDR3. CDR3 nucleotides: TGTGCCAGCAGCTTGACAGGGGGCCGGGAAGCTTTCTTT. It specifies CASSLTGGREAFF.

The chain joins TRBV5-8 to TRBJ1-1; D remains unclear. V lost 2 bases to trimming and J lost 4 bases, with 9 bases between them. The CDR3 has 13 amino acids. CDR1 and CDR2 (germline): SGHTS, YDEGEE. The CDR3 is CASSFTYGTEAFF. For the CDR3, the DNA is TGTGCCAGCAGCTTCACTTATGGCACTGAAGCTTTCTTT.

The chain is built from TRBV5-4 and TRBJ2-1; D ambiguous. The germline V gene encodes CDR1 SGHNT and CDR2 YYREEE (reference sequence). The length of the CDR3 is 15 residues. V lost 4 bases and J 7 bases, leaving 18 bases between the germline ends. The CDR3 nucleotides are TGTGCCAGCAGCCCCGGGCTCCTAGGGCGAAATGAGCAGTTCTTC. It codes for CASSPGLLGRNEQFF.